This T cell receptor beta chain was obtained from a study of OX40 agonist ivuxolimab in advanced cancers. Trimming took 0 bases from V and 0 from J, leaving 9 bases between them. The length of the CDR3 is 15 residues. Germline V gene data show CDR1 as SGHDN and CDR2 as FVKESK. This clone was counted once. Generated by immunoSEQ multiplex PCR, the TCRdb table keeps only in-frame clones and is missing some. The table shows tens of thousands of clones, with more than 80% occurring only once. Exclusion applied to patients with autoimmune disease history or systemic immunosuppression. This sample comprised CD4+ or CD8+ T cells sorted from blood, obtained in a trial of the OX40 agonist ivuxolimab. This sequence was found in an adult with an advanced solid tumor such as melanoma, head and neck, liver or kidney cancer. The V gene is TRBV14, the J gene TRBJ2-7; D not resolved. Written as DNA, the CDR3 is TGTGCCAGCAGCCAAGACCACAGCAGCTCCTACGAGCAGTACTTC. Amino acid sequence: CASSQDHSSSYEQYF.